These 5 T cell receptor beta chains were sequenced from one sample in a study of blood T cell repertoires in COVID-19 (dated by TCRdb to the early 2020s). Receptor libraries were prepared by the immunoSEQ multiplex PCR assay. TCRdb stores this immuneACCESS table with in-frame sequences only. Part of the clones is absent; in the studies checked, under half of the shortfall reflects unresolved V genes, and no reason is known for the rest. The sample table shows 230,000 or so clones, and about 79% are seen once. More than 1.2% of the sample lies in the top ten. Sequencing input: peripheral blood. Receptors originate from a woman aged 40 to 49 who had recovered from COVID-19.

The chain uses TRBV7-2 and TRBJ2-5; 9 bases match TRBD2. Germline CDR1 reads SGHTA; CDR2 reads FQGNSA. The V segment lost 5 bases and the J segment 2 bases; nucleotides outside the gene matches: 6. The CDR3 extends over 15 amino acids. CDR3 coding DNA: TGTGCCAGCAGCCTCAGCGGGGGGTTACAAGAGACCCAGTACTTC. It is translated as CASSLSGGLQETQYF. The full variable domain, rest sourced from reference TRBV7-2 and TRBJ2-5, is GAGVSQSPSNKVTEKGKDVELRCDPISGHTALYWYRQSLGQGLEFLIYFQGNSAPDKSGLPSDRFSAERTGGSVSTLTIQRTQQEDSAVYLCASSLSGGLQETQYFGPGTRLLVL.

The CDR3 protein is CASSPGQGPQETQYF. CDR3 sequence (DNA): TGCGCCAGCAGCCCGGGACAGGGGCCCCAAGAGACCCAGTACTTC. The V gene is TRBV4-1, the J gene TRBJ2-5; TRBD1 aligns across 10 bases. The V gene's germline CDR1 is MGHRA and CDR2 YSYEKL. The CDR3 loop spans 15 amino acids. J gave up 1 base and V 4 bases, and 3 bases lay outside the gene matches.

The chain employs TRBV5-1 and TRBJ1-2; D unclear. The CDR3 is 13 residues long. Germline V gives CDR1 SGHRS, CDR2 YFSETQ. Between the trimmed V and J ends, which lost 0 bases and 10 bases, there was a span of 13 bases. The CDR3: CASSLASSWPYTF. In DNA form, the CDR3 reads TGCGCCAGCAGCTTGGCCTCATCTTGGCCCTACACCTTC. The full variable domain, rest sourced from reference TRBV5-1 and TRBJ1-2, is KAGVTQTPRYLIKTRGQQVTLSCSPISGHRSVSWYQQTPGQGLQFLFEYFSETQRNKGNFPGRFSGRQFSNSRSEMNVSTLELGDSALYLCASSLASSWPYTFGSGTRLTVV.

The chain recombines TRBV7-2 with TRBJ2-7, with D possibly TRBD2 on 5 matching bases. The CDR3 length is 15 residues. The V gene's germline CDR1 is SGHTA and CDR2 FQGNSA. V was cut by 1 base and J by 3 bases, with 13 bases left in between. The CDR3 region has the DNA TGTGCCAGCAGCTTAGGAGGGCCGCGCATCTACGAGCAGTACTTC. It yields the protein CASSLGGPRIYEQYF.

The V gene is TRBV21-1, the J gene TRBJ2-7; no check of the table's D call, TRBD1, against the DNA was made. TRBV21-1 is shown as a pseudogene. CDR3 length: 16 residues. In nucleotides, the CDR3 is TGTGCCAGCAGCAATATACTCGGGGCAGGGGCCTACGAGCAGTACTTC. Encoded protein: CASSNILGAGAYEQYF.